The following is a T cell receptor beta chain sequence with its context. The antigen is not known. A read error may account for a junction end that differs from germline. The sample originates from a study of T cells in Graves' hyperthyroidism and ophthalmopathy. RNA transcripts provided the source from which TCR beta CDR3 regions were amplified. The HTBI primer set was used in a first-round RT-PCR of the TCR CDR3. Each CDR3 protein is one row after TCRdb ran MiXCR on the multiplex PCR reads. The sample yields approximately 300,000 distinct CDR3 sequences, roughly 17% seen once. The CDR3 is made up of 16 amino acids. The germline gives CDR1 SEHNR, CDR2 FQNEAQ (reference sequence). Out of over 9 ml of fresh peripheral blood came the PBMCs. Study results and caveats: Separation of ophthalmopathy from stable hyperthyroidism was achieved by a 13 V-J model.

This TCR derives from a man aged 25 to 40 with Graves' hyperthyroidism. Sequencing input: blood. The chain links TRBV7-9 to TRBJ2-2; TRBD2 is a possible D gene (6 bases). CDR3: CASTGPAAGLTGEVFF. CDR3 bases: TGTGCCAGCACCGGCCCCGCCGCGGGGCTCACCGGGGAGGTGTTTTTT.